These 28 T cell receptor beta chains share one sample of origin, sequenced in a study of spatial heterogeneity in lung cancer. TCRdb processed the 5' RACE reads anew with MiXCR; each CDR3 protein has one entry. The sample yields approximately 11,000 distinct CDR3 sequences, approximately 6.1% seen once. Regarding time point: sample taken at primary tumor resection. This material consisted of normal lung tissue next to the tumor, taken at surgery. Receptors originate from a male donor with early-stage non-small cell lung cancer.

This clonotype is a singleton in its sample. The CDR3 loop is CASNVRSDEQFF. CDR3 nucleotide sequence: TGTGCCAGCAATGTCAGGAGCGATGAGCAGTTCTTC. This chain links TRBV25-1 with TRBJ2-1; D not certain. Germline loops: CDR1 MGHDK, CDR2 SYGVNS. This CDR3 contains 12 residues. V lost 7 bases and J lost 8, with 12 bases in between. The entire variable domain, with the rest obtained from reference TRBV25-1 and TRBJ2-1, is as follows: EADIYQTPRYLVIGTGKKITLECSQTMGHDKMYWYQQDPGMELHLIHYSYGVNSTEKGDLSSESTVSRIRTEHFPLTLESARPSHTSQYLCASNVRSDEQFFGPGTRLTVL.

This clonotype was detected many times. The V and J genes are TRBV2 and TRBJ1-5; D might be TRBD1 (6 bases). This CDR3 has 16 residues. V was cut by 5 bases and J by 6 bases, with 20 bases left in between. CDR1 and CDR2 (germline): SNHLY, FYNNEI. The CDR3 DNA reads TGTGCCAGCAGTTCGTTGTCGGACAGCGAGGGTCAGCCCCAGCATTTT. It yields the protein CASSSLSDSEGQPQHF.

This clonotype was counted many times. V and J are TRBV20-1 and TRBJ2-1, with a possible D match to TRBD2 (5 bases). Germline CDR1 and CDR2: DFQATT and SNEGSKA (reference sequence). The CDR3 spans 12 residues. CDR3 sequence reads: CGGRRSYNEQFF. As DNA, the CDR3 is TGCGGTGGGAGACGGTCCTACAATGAGCAGTTCTTC.

This clonotype has at least ten counts. The chain has TRBV9 and TRBJ2-2, with D perhaps TRBD2 (5 bases). V was trimmed by 0 bases and J by 4 bases, leaving 10 bases between them. The CDR3 contains 15 residues. Germline V gene data show CDR1 as SGDLS and CDR2 as YYNGEE. In DNA form, the CDR3 reads TGTGCCAGCAGCGTAGCGGGAACGAGCACCGGGGAGCTGTTTTTT. Translated, it gives CASSVAGTSTGELFF.

By share, this clonotype counts as medium-sized. The chain employs TRBV4-3 and TRBJ1-6, with D possibly matching TRBD1 (5 bases). V was cut by 4 bases and J by 8 bases, with 15 bases left in between. The length of the CDR3 is 15 residues. Germline assignment: CDR1 LGHNA and CDR2 YSLEER. The CDR3 bases are TGCGCCAGCAGCCCCGGCAGGGCCCGGTATTCACCCCTCCACTTT. Protein product: CASSPGRARYSPLHF.

The chain employs TRBV2 and TRBJ2-5; possible D gene TRBD1, 6 bases. This CDR3 region has 12 residues. Trimming left V 6 bases short and J 5 bases short, with 10 bases between. The germline gives CDR1 SNHLY, CDR2 FYNNEI. CDR3 in amino acids: CASRLDSETQYF. The CDR3 DNA reads TGTGCCAGCAGACTGGACAGTGAGACCCAGTACTTC.

This clonotype showed up just a few times. V usage is TRBV28 and J usage is TRBJ2-3, with D hard to call. V was shortened by 6 bases and J by 3 bases, with 4 bases between the two germline ends. In germline, CDR1 is MDHEN, CDR2 SYDVKM. The CDR3 runs 11 residues. DNA of the CDR3: TGTGCCAGCAGCCGAACAGATACGCAGTATTTT. Translating it yields CASSRTDTQYF.

This clonotype was seen many times. The chain combines TRBV18 with TRBJ1-4, with D perhaps TRBD1 (5 bases). V dropped 5 bases and J dropped 2 bases, with 12 bases sitting between them. Germline CDR1 reads KGHSH; CDR2 reads LQKENI. The CDR3 is 15 residues long. The CDR3 bases are TGTGCCAGCTCAAGACAGTCGACCACTAATGAAAAACTGTTTTTT. Protein product: CASSRQSTTNEKLFF.

Many counts were recorded for this clonotype. V usage is TRBV5-6 and J usage is TRBJ2-5, with 9 nucleotides matching TRBD1. J gave up 5 bases and V 1 base, and 6 bases lay outside the gene matches. Germline V lookup: CDR1 SGHDT, CDR2 YYEEEE. The length of the CDR3 is 15 residues. The CDR3 DNA is TGTGCCAGCAGCTTGAGCACAGGGGGCTGGGAGACCCAGTACTTC. This codes for CASSLSTGGWETQYF.

This clonotype was recorded many times. The chain joins TRBV5-6 to TRBJ1-4; D gene ambiguous. This CDR3 region has 13 residues. Deletions cut 1 base from V and 8 bases from J, with 9 bases between. Per germline, CDR1 SGHDT and CDR2 YYEEEE. In nucleotides, the CDR3 is TGTGCCAGCAGCTTGAGAACCCGGGAAAAACTGTTTTTT. Encoded protein: CASSLRTREKLFF.

This clonotype was observed at least ten times. The chain uses TRBV3-1 and TRBJ2-5; D perhaps matches TRBD1 (6 bases). This CDR3 spans 15 amino acids. Between the trimmed V and J ends, which lost 1 base and 2 bases, there was a span of 11 bases. Germline V gives CDR1 LGHDT, CDR2 YNNKEL (reference sequence). The CDR3 DNA is TGTGCCAGCAGCCAAGCTGGGGGCCCACAAGAGACCCAGTACTTC. As protein: CASSQAGGPQETQYF.

Remarks on this clonotype: A much larger clone differs by one base, so this may be a read error. The gene calls are TRBV20-1 and TRBJ1-2; the D is unclear. Trimming pared 3 bases from V and 6 bases from J, leaving 23 bases between. This CDR3 has 16 residues. CDR1 and CDR2 from the germline V gene are DFQATT and SNEGSKA (reference sequence). In DNA form, the CDR3 reads TGCAGTGCTAGTCTTGGTATCGGGAGTTGGACGCATGGCTACACCTTC. Protein sequence: CSASLGIGSWTHGYTF.

This clonotype was seen a few times. This sequence joins TRBV10-3 and TRBJ2-2; TRBD1 is a possible D gene (6 bases). V gave up 7 bases and J gave up 4 bases, with 16 bases separating them. The CDR3 spans 15 residues. Germline V gene lookup returns CDR1 ENHRY and CDR2 SYGVKD. The CDR3 sequence is CAITTDRTFTGELFF. The CDR3 nucleotides read TGTGCCATCACCACCGACAGGACCTTCACCGGGGAGCTGTTTTTT.

This clonotype was counted ten times or more. This rearrangement joins TRBV5-1 to TRBJ1-2, with a weak D call TRBD1 (5 bases). There are 13 residues in the CDR3. Looked up from germline, CDR1 is SGHRS and CDR2 is YFSETQ. V lost 5 bases and J 0 bases, leaving 8 bases between the germline ends. The CDR3: CASRQVANYGYTF. The CDR3 bases are TGCGCCAGCAGACAGGTCGCTAACTATGGCTACACCTTC.

This clonotype was seen at least ten times. The chain combines TRBV20-1 with TRBJ1-5; D is ambiguous. Trimming removed 5 bases at V and 0 bases at J, with 5 bases between. CDR3 length: 12 residues. Germline V gives CDR1 DFQATT, CDR2 SNEGSKA (reference sequence). The CDR3 nucleotides are TGCAGTGCTGCCCATAGCAATCAGCCCCAGCATTTT. This gives the protein CSAAHSNQPQHF.

The table lists this clonotype with many counts. The DNA of the CDR3 is TGCAGCGTTGGACAGGGAGTCTATGGCTACACCTTC. Translation gives CSVGQGVYGYTF. V usage is TRBV29-1 and J usage is TRBJ1-2; TRBD1 aligns across 7 bases. This CDR3 comprises 12 residues. Germline-derived CDR1 and CDR2 are SQVTM and ANQGSEA. Trimming took 4 bases from V and 4 from J; bases not matched to a gene: 3.

This clonotype was found many times. CDR3 loop: CASSRGTPRLYLGELFF. Written as DNA, the CDR3 is TGTGCCAGCAGCCGCGGGACACCACGGTTGTATTTAGGGGAGCTGTTTTTT. The chain couples TRBV12-3 or TRBV12-4 to TRBJ2-2, with D tentatively TRBD1 or TRBD2 (6 bases each). This CDR3 region has 17 residues. V shed 6 bases and J shed 8 bases, with 25 bases lying between them.

This clonotype was recorded a few times. The rearrangement uses TRBV6-2 or TRBV6-3 and TRBJ2-7, with D possibly being TRBD2 (6 bases). V lost 2 bases and J 1 base, leaving 9 bases between the germline ends. There are 14 residues in the CDR3. In germline, CDR1 is MNHEY, CDR2 SVGEGT. CDR3: CASSYHGGSYEQYF. In nucleotides, the CDR3 is TGTGCCAGCAGTTACCATGGAGGGTCCTACGAGCAGTACTTC.

This clonotype showed up many times. The rearrangement links TRBV9 to TRBJ2-1, with D tentatively TRBD2 (6 bases). Looked up from germline, CDR1 is SGDLS and CDR2 is YYNGEE. With 0 bases removed from V and 7 bases from J, the gap between germline ends came to 17 bases. There are 16 residues in the CDR3. The CDR3 DNA reads TGTGCCAGCAGCGTAGACGTGTACGGGAGCGCTAATGAGCAGTTCTTC. The encoded protein is CASSVDVYGSANEQFF.

The chain combines TRBV20-1 with TRBJ2-1; D unclear. The germline V and J ends were trimmed by 1 base and 8 bases, with 12 bases remaining between them. Germline loops: CDR1 DFQATT, CDR2 SNEGSKA (reference sequence). The CDR3 spans 13 residues. CDR3 amino acids: CSARAPPVDEQFF. For the CDR3, the DNA is TGCAGTGCTAGAGCGCCCCCGGTGGATGAGCAGTTCTTC.

This clonotype was seen at least ten times. The chain employs TRBV25-1 and TRBJ2-5; no reliable D call. The CDR3 has 11 residues. Trimming left V 0 bases short and J 7 bases short, with 3 bases between. Germline CDR1 is MGHDK and CDR2 is SYGVNS. CDR3 region: CASSEYGTQYF. DNA of the CDR3: TGTGCCAGCAGTGAATACGGGACCCAGTACTTC.

This clonotype was seen ten or more times. The V call is TRBV7-6, the J call TRBJ2-2; possibly TRBD1 for D (6 bases). The germline V gene encodes CDR1 SGHVS and CDR2 FNYEAQ. V dropped 5 bases and J dropped 2 bases, with 9 bases sitting between them. The CDR3 loop spans 14 amino acids. The CDR3 region has the DNA TGTGCCAGCAGCGCGGACAGAAACACCGGGGAGCTGTTTTTT. Translating gives CASSADRNTGELFF.

In its sample, this clonotype was seen many times. The chain employs TRBV5-6 and TRBJ2-7, with TRBD1 matching over 7 bases. Germline V gives CDR1 SGHDT, CDR2 YYEEEE. The length of the CDR3 is 16 residues. With 4 bases clipped from V and 1 base from J, the junction kept 11 bases outside the gene matches. CDR3: CASSLSGTEPSYEQYF. The DNA for the CDR3 is TGTGCCAGCAGCCTGTCGGGGACAGAACCTTCCTACGAGCAGTACTTC.

This clonotype appeared a few times. This rearrangement joins TRBV5-5 to TRBJ1-1, with D possibly being TRBD1 (6 bases). Germline-derived CDR1 and CDR2 are SGHKS and YYEKEE (reference sequence). The CDR3 totals 15 residues. The V end was cut by 5 bases, the J end by 1 base, with 15 bases between. The CDR3 is CASSPLTGQNTEAFF. DNA for the CDR3: TGTGCCAGCAGTCCCTTGACAGGCCAGAACACTGAAGCTTTCTTT.

This clonotype was seen repeatedly, ten times or more. The gene calls are TRBV29-1 and TRBJ1-5, with D uncertain. CDR3 length: 12 amino acids. The V and J ends lost 4 bases and 4 bases respectively, with 8 bases between them. Germline V CDR1 and CDR2: SQVTM, ANQGSEA. CDR3 sequence: CSVAFGNQPQHF. In nucleotides, the CDR3 is TGCAGCGTTGCTTTTGGGAATCAGCCCCAGCATTTT.

The chain couples TRBV20-1 to TRBJ1-2, with 7 positions matching TRBD1. Unmatched junction bases numbered 13, after V lost 6 bases and J lost 6 bases. Germline V gene data show CDR1 as DFQATT and CDR2 as SNEGSKA (reference sequence). The CDR3 totals 14 residues. This CDR3 is CSASSRGMIDGYTF. CDR3 in DNA: TGCAGTGCCAGTAGCAGGGGGATGATAGATGGCTACACCTTC.

This clonotype was recorded many times. The chain joins TRBV7-2 to TRBJ2-7; weak D call: TRBD1 (6 bases). Trimming removed 4 bases at V and 7 bases at J, with 11 bases between. Per the germline V gene, CDR1 is SGHTA and CDR2 is FQGNSA. The CDR3 runs 12 residues. The CDR3 is CASSSTGQEQYF. The CDR3 DNA follows: TGTGCCAGCAGCTCAACAGGGCAAGAGCAGTACTTC.

V usage is TRBV28 and J usage is TRBJ2-7, with D tentatively TRBD2 (5 bases). The germline gives CDR1 MDHEN, CDR2 SYDVKM. The CDR3 has 12 residues. Trimming pared 8 bases from V and 2 bases from J, leaving 10 bases between. CDR3 in DNA: TGTGCCAGCGAGGGAAAAGCCTACGAGCAGTACTTC. Residues: CASEGKAYEQYF.